These T cell receptor beta chains were read from a single sample in a study of blood T cell repertoires in COVID-19. Only in-frame clones appear in the TCRdb table, and some are missing; sequencing was by immunoSEQ multiplex PCR. The sample records over 100,000 clones, around nine tenths being singletons. The sequenced sample consisted of peripheral blood. These receptors originate from a man aged 60 to 75 with COVID-19, enrolled during active disease. Both conserved end residues are part of each CDR3. The order of the fields is J gene, D gene, V gene, clone size, CDR3 protein, CDR3 DNA. A D gene is named only where the DNA matches it firmly. Expanded clones are given a class, and other clones once, few, many or no size at all.

j_gene: TRBJ1-3; d_gene: TRBD1; v_gene: TRBV28; abundance: .; CDR3aa: CASSLLGRGPGNTIYF; CDR3nt: TGTGCCAGCAGTTTATTAGGCAGGGGGCCTGGAAACACCATATATTTT
j_gene: TRBJ2-1; d_gene: TRBD2; v_gene: TRBV28; abundance: .; CDR3aa: CASSLSGGAWNEQFF; CDR3nt: TGTGCCAGCAGTCTCAGCGGGGGGGCTTGGAATGAGCAGTTCTTC
j_gene: TRBJ2-2; d_gene: TRBD1; v_gene: TRBV18; abundance: .; CDR3aa: CASSPRGQGNTGELFF; CDR3nt: TGTGCCAGCTCACCAAGGGGACAGGGGAACACCGGGGAGCTGTTTTTT
j_gene: TRBJ1-5; d_gene: .; v_gene: TRBV19; abundance: .; CDR3aa: CASSIAGQGLGQPQHF; CDR3nt: TGTGCCAGTAGTATTGCGGGCCAGGGGTTGGGTCAGCCCCAGCATTTT
j_gene: TRBJ2-2; d_gene: .; v_gene: TRBV29-1; abundance: .; CDR3aa: CSVVRAPTGELFF; CDR3nt: TGCAGCGTTGTCAGGGCCCCCACCGGGGAGCTGTTTTTT
j_gene: TRBJ1-2; d_gene: .; v_gene: TRBV6-5; abundance: .; CDR3aa: CASSFTVNYGYTF; CDR3nt: TGTGCCAGCAGTTTCACGGTAAACTATGGCTACACCTTC
j_gene: TRBJ1-1; d_gene: .; v_gene: TRBV5-1; abundance: .; CDR3aa: CASSLTGPNTEAFF; CDR3nt: TGCGCCAGCAGCTTAACAGGGCCGAACACTGAAGCTTTCTTT
j_gene: TRBJ1-2; d_gene: TRBD1; v_gene: TRBV15; abundance: .; CDR3aa: CATSRDRQGIYGYTF; CDR3nt: TGTGCCACCAGCAGAGATAGACAGGGAATCTATGGCTACACCTTC
j_gene: TRBJ1-1; d_gene: .; v_gene: TRBV7-9; abundance: .; CDR3aa: CASSLSGARAFF; CDR3nt: TGTGCCAGCAGCTTATCAGGGGCTCGGGCTTTCTTT
j_gene: TRBJ2-7; d_gene: .; v_gene: TRBV28; abundance: .; CDR3aa: CASSEDSHSYEQYF; CDR3nt: TGTGCCAGCAGTGAGGACAGCCACTCCTACGAGCAGTACTTC
j_gene: TRBJ1-6; d_gene: TRBD1; v_gene: TRBV7-2; abundance: .; CDR3aa: CASSSGTGNSPLHF; CDR3nt: TGTGCCAGCAGCTCCGGGACAGGCAATTCACCCCTCCACTTT
j_gene: TRBJ1-6; d_gene: .; v_gene: TRBV7-2; abundance: .; CDR3aa: CASSPDGGKNSPLHF; CDR3nt: TGTGCCAGCAGCCCAGATGGGGGGAAAAATTCACCCCTCCACTTT
j_gene: TRBJ2-5; d_gene: .; v_gene: TRBV6-1; abundance: .; CDR3aa: CASSEGTATQYF; CDR3nt: TGTGCCAGCAGTGAAGGTACAGCCACCCAGTACTTC
j_gene: TRBJ1-4; d_gene: TRBD1; v_gene: TRBV5-1; abundance: once; CDR3aa: CASSGTGRGEKLFF; CDR3nt: TGCGCCAGCAGCGGGACAGGTCGAGGAGAAAAACTGTTTTTT
j_gene: TRBJ1-4; d_gene: TRBD1; v_gene: TRBV5-6; abundance: once; CDR3aa: CASSLGQGATNEKLFF; CDR3nt: TGTGCCAGCAGCCTTGGACAGGGGGCCACTAATGAAAAACTGTTTTTT
j_gene: TRBJ1-2; d_gene: .; v_gene: TRBV4-1; abundance: .; CDR3aa: CASSPSDINYGYTF; CDR3nt: TGCGCCAGCAGCCCGTCTGACATAAACTATGGCTACACCTTC
j_gene: TRBJ1-3; d_gene: TRBD1; v_gene: TRBV30; abundance: .; CDR3aa: CAWGQGASGNTIYF; CDR3nt: TGTGCCTGGGGACAGGGGGCCTCTGGAAACACCATATATTTT
j_gene: TRBJ1-1; d_gene: .; v_gene: TRBV5-5; abundance: .; CDR3aa: CASSGQVNTEAFF; CDR3nt: TGTGCCAGCAGCGGTCAGGTGAACACTGAAGCTTTCTTT
j_gene: TRBJ2-7; d_gene: TRBD1; v_gene: TRBV23-1; abundance: .; CDR3aa: CASSQTPGTGYNSSSYEQYF; CDR3nt: TGCGCCAGCAGTCAGACACCCGGGACAGGCTACAACTCTAGTAGTTACGAGCAGTACTTC
j_gene: TRBJ1-2; d_gene: .; v_gene: TRBV5-1; abundance: .; CDR3aa: CASSLDPSQGNYGYTF; CDR3nt: TGCGCCAGCAGCTTGGACCCTTCGCAGGGTAACTATGGCTACACCTTC
j_gene: TRBJ2-1; d_gene: .; v_gene: TRBV11-1; abundance: .; CDR3aa: CASSLRVGLLHNEQFF; CDR3nt: TGTGCCAGCAGCCTCAGGGTAGGCCTCCTACACAATGAGCAGTTCTTC
j_gene: TRBJ1-1; d_gene: .; v_gene: TRBV27; abundance: .; CDR3aa: CASSYRSPGTEAFF; CDR3nt: TGTGCCAGCAGTTACAGGAGCCCCGGAACTGAAGCTTTCTTT
j_gene: TRBJ1-2; d_gene: TRBD1; v_gene: TRBV20-1; abundance: .; CDR3aa: CSASTTDREPGYTF; CDR3nt: TGCAGTGCTAGTACGACAGACAGGGAGCCTGGCTACACCTTC
j_gene: TRBJ1-1; d_gene: TRBD1; v_gene: TRBV18; abundance: .; CDR3aa: CASSPPNRGLNTEAFF; CDR3nt: TGTGCCAGCTCACCGCCAAACAGGGGTCTCAACACTGAAGCTTTCTTT
j_gene: TRBJ1-2; d_gene: TRBD1; v_gene: TRBV24-1; abundance: .; CDR3aa: CATSETGTGSYGYTF; CDR3nt: TGTGCCACCAGTGAGACCGGGACAGGATCCTATGGCTACACCTTC
j_gene: TRBJ1-4; d_gene: .; v_gene: TRBV4-2; abundance: .; CDR3aa: CASSQGTALTTNEKLFF; CDR3nt: TGTGCCAGCAGCCAAGGAACAGCACTCACAACTAATGAAAAACTGTTTTTT
j_gene: TRBJ2-7; d_gene: TRBD1; v_gene: TRBV6-5; abundance: .; CDR3aa: CASSYRQGSEQYF; CDR3nt: TGTGCCAGCAGTTACCGACAGGGTAGCGAGCAGTACTTC
j_gene: TRBJ1-5; d_gene: .; v_gene: TRBV6-2/TRBV6-3; abundance: .; CDR3aa: CASSYSGREGKPQHF; CDR3nt: TGTGCCAGCAGTTACTCGGGGAGGGAAGGTAAGCCCCAGCATTTT
j_gene: TRBJ1-1; d_gene: .; v_gene: TRBV12-3/TRBV12-4; abundance: .; CDR3aa: CASRSVGRAFF; CDR3nt: TGTGCCAGCAGATCAGTGGGCCGAGCTTTCTTT
j_gene: TRBJ2-3; d_gene: TRBD1; v_gene: TRBV18; abundance: .; CDR3aa: CASSPPGQGTDTQYF; CDR3nt: TGTGCCAGCTCACCACCGGGACAGGGCACAGATACGCAGTATTTT
j_gene: TRBJ1-5; d_gene: TRBD1; v_gene: TRBV12-3/TRBV12-4; abundance: once; CDR3aa: CASSNQIQGSQHF; CDR3nt: TGTGCCAGCAGTAACCAGATACAGGGGTCCCAGCATTTT
j_gene: TRBJ1-1; d_gene: .; v_gene: TRBV12-5; abundance: .; CDR3aa: CASGLARQNKETEAFF; CDR3nt: TGTGCTAGTGGTTTGGCTCGACAGAATAAGGAGACTGAAGCTTTCTTT
j_gene: TRBJ2-7; d_gene: TRBD2; v_gene: TRBV19; abundance: .; CDR3aa: CASTRGETYEQYF; CDR3nt: TGTGCCAGTACTCGGGGGGAAACCTACGAGCAGTACTTC
j_gene: TRBJ1-4; d_gene: .; v_gene: TRBV7-9; abundance: .; CDR3aa: CASSPSSPVDEKLFF; CDR3nt: TGTGCCAGCAGCCCCAGTTCGCCAGTTGATGAAAAACTGTTTTTT
j_gene: TRBJ1-4; d_gene: .; v_gene: TRBV3-1/TRBV3-2; abundance: .; CDR3aa: CASSQDPGDEGEKLFF; CDR3nt: TGTGCCAGCAGCCAAGATCCGGGGGACGAGGGTGAAAAACTGTTTTTT
j_gene: TRBJ2-1; d_gene: .; v_gene: TRBV7-3; abundance: .; CDR3aa: CASSFERGNEQFF; CDR3nt: TGTGCCAGCAGCTTCGAACGGGGGAATGAGCAGTTCTTC
j_gene: TRBJ1-1; d_gene: .; v_gene: TRBV18; abundance: .; CDR3aa: CASSPPQGTEAFF; CDR3nt: TGTGCCAGCTCACCACCCCAGGGCACTGAAGCTTTCTTT
j_gene: TRBJ1-6; d_gene: TRBD1; v_gene: TRBV5-6; abundance: few; CDR3aa: CASSWDPGTGNSPLHF; CDR3nt: TGTGCCAGCAGCTGGGACCCCGGGACAGGGAATTCACCCCTCCACTTT
j_gene: TRBJ2-5; d_gene: .; v_gene: TRBV30; abundance: few; CDR3aa: CAWSVLLGLAQETQYF; CDR3nt: TGTGCCTGGAGTGTGCTACTAGGTCTAGCTCAAGAGACCCAGTACTTC
j_gene: TRBJ1-2; d_gene: TRBD1; v_gene: TRBV5-1; abundance: .; CDR3aa: CASSTTGTGGFHGYTF; CDR3nt: TGCGCCAGCAGCACCACCGGGACAGGAGGGTTCCATGGCTACACCTTC
j_gene: TRBJ2-3; d_gene: TRBD2; v_gene: TRBV5-4; abundance: once; CDR3aa: CASRTTGGDTQYF; CDR3nt: TGTGCCAGCAGAACTACGGGGGGAGATACGCAGTATTTT
j_gene: TRBJ1-2; d_gene: .; v_gene: TRBV4-1; abundance: once; CDR3aa: CASSQDVGLAGYTF; CDR3nt: TGCGCCAGCAGCCAAGATGTGGGGCTGGCTGGCTACACCTTC
j_gene: TRBJ1-5; d_gene: .; v_gene: TRBV2; abundance: .; CDR3aa: CASSEGRSVQHF; CDR3nt: TGTGCCAGCAGTGAAGGAAGAAGCGTCCAGCATTTT
j_gene: TRBJ2-3; d_gene: .; v_gene: TRBV5-1; abundance: .; CDR3aa: CASSLDGSDTDTQYF; CDR3nt: TGCGCCAGCAGCTTGGACGGGTCGGACACAGATACGCAGTATTTT